The sequence of this TCR beta chain was determined in a study of sequential checkpoint blockade in melanoma. Study-wide background: Arm A got nivolumab then ipilimumab; arm B the reverse, 1:1. Each arm's sequence ended with maintenance nivolumab.

Sequenced by immunoSEQ multiplex PCR; TCRdb stores in-frame clones only, minus some. Of several thousand clones detected, around 26% appear once; the ten largest clones hold approximately 9.7%. Germline trimming cut 5 bases from V and 6 bases from J; bases unmatched to any gene: 6. The CDR3 consists of 14 residues. CDR1 is LNHDA and CDR2 is SQIVND in the germline V gene (reference sequence). Regarding the study as a whole: T-cell fraction and clonality followed PD-L1 and CD8+ counts, not mutational load.

This clone was recorded once. Antigen specificity is unknown. Treatment of the sample: randomized to nivolumab then ipilimumab (arm A) or the reverse (arm B). DNA-damaging chemotherapy had not been given to any patient beforehand. The gene calls are TRBV19 and TRBJ1-5; 8 nucleotides align to TRBD1. The sequencing here drew on tumor tissue (inferred from file names), taken from a patient given nivolumab and ipilimumab in sequence. The TCR comes from a human donor with melanoma. CDR3 amino acids: CASSPAGGGQPQHF. CDR3 DNA: TGTGCCAGTAGTCCTGCAGGGGGCGGTCAGCCCCAGCATTTT.